A single sample gave rise to the 15 T cell receptor beta chains below, sequenced in a study of regulatory T cells in long-lasting Graves disease. With iRepertoire HTBI primers and Arm-PCR of CDR3 regions, TCR beta libraries were built. In TCRdb, the multiplex PCR reads were re-called with MiXCR into one record per CDR3 protein. The table lists over 500,000 distinct CDR3 sequences, 16% of them singletons. Specified time point: newly diagnosed GD, antithyroid drugs for less than 3 months. The authors made the TCR library using RNA they extracted from PBMCs. These data are also associated with another study on T cells in Graves' hyperthyroidism and ophthalmopathy.

This sample comprised peripheral blood mononuclear cells (PBMCs), obtained at new diagnosis, from a patient treated with antithyroid drugs. Receptor source: a man aged 18 to 35 with Graves disease.

This chain uses TRBV5-1 with TRBJ2-3; TRBD2 aligns across 9 bases. The germline V gene encodes CDR1 SGHRS and CDR2 YFSETQ. The CDR3 consists of 14 residues. Trimming at V came to 7 bases and at J to 8 bases, leaving 11 bases not matched to a gene. CDR3 region: CASRREGRSSTQYF. DNA for the CDR3: TGCGCCAGCCGGCGGGAGGGCCGGAGCAGTACGCAGTATTTT.

The table lists this clonotype with a few counts. This chain connects TRBV5-1 to TRBJ2-2; 9 bases match TRBD2. V trimming: 8 bases; J trimming: 4 bases; junction bases outside the gene matches: 6. The CDR3 runs 14 residues. Looked up from germline, CDR1 is SGHRS and CDR2 is YFSETQ. The CDR3 reads CASTMREGTGELFF. CDR3 bases: TGCGCCAGTACCATGCGGGAGGGCACCGGGGAGCTGTTTTTT. The variable domain in full, with the rest retrieved from reference TRBV5-1 and TRBJ2-2, is KAGVTQTPRYLIKTRGQQVTLSCSPISGHRSVSWYQQTPGQGLQFLFEYFSETQRNKGNFPGRFSGRQFSNSRSEMNVSTLELGDSALYLCASTMREGTGELFFGEGSRLTVL.

The chain joins TRBV7-2 to TRBJ2-4, with D possibly matching TRBD2 (5 bases). The germline gives CDR1 SGHTA, CDR2 FQGNSA. V shed 1 base and J shed 3 bases, with 10 bases lying between them. The CDR3 length is 15 residues. The CDR3 here is CASSLDQRNKNIQYF. The CDR3 DNA sequence: TGTGCCAGCAGCTTAGACCAGCGGAACAAAAACATTCAGTACTTC.

The sample holds many counts of this clonotype. The V and J genes are TRBV7-9 and TRBJ2-5; 9 bases are shared with TRBD1. Germline values: CDR1 SEHNR, CDR2 FQNEAQ (reference sequence). The V segment lost 4 bases and the J segment 5 bases; nucleotides outside the gene matches: 8. The CDR3 is made up of 15 amino acids. The CDR3 region is CASSSRQGVFETQYF. CDR3 nucleotides: TGTGCCAGCAGCTCACGACAGGGGGTGTTTGAGACCCAGTACTTC.

The rearrangement joins TRBV28 to TRBJ2-1, with 9 bases identical to TRBD1. The germline CDR1 and CDR2 sequences are MDHEN and SYDVKM. V shed 5 bases and J 4 bases; nucleotides not matched to a gene: 6. The CDR3 has 15 amino acids. This chain's CDR3 is CASSMTGTGYNEQFF. DNA for the CDR3: TGTGCCAGCAGTATGACCGGGACAGGGTACAATGAGCAGTTCTTC.

In its sample, this clonotype was seen many times. This chain links TRBV20-1 with TRBJ2-3; 9 nucleotides match TRBD2. After removal of 3 bases from V and 3 bases from J, the junction contained 7 bases not matched to a gene. The CDR3 has 15 amino acids. Germline V lookup: CDR1 DFQATT, CDR2 SNEGSKA (reference sequence). CDR3 coding DNA: TGCAGTGCTAGGGCCGCGGGAGGGTGGACAGATACGCAGTATTTT. This sequence encodes CSARAAGGWTDTQYF.

This clonotype was recorded a few times. V usage is TRBV6-1 and J usage is TRBJ1-4, with a possible D match to TRBD1 (6 bases). Germline loops: CDR1 MNHNS, CDR2 SASEGT. This CDR3 spans 13 amino acids. V was pared by 8 bases and J by 8 bases, with 15 bases between. For the CDR3, the DNA is TGTGCCAGCGGGTCACAGGGAGGGGAAAAACTGTTTTTT. Its translation: CASGSQGGEKLFF.

A few counts support this clonotype. This chain joins TRBV6-5 and TRBJ2-7; TRBD1 might be the D (6 bases). Per the germline V gene, CDR1 is MNHEY and CDR2 is SVGAGI. The V end lost 0 bases, the J end lost 3 bases, and 9 bases lay between the germline ends. This CDR3 is 14 amino acids long. The CDR3: CASSYSDSYYEQYF. CDR3 in DNA: TGTGCCAGCAGTTACTCGGACAGCTACTACGAGCAGTACTTC.

This clonotype showed up many times. J is TRBJ1-2 and V is TRBV27; maybe TRBD1 (6 bases). The CDR3 has 13 amino acids. V was pared by 8 bases and J by 2 bases, with 12 bases between. Germline V gene lookup returns CDR1 MNHEY and CDR2 SMNVEV (reference sequence). CDR3 nucleotides: TGTGCCAGCGGCCACAGGGTCAACTATGGCTACACCTTC. It specifies CASGHRVNYGYTF.

This clonotype was counted between two and nine times. The V and J genes are TRBV12-3 or TRBV12-4 and TRBJ2-3, with D hard to call. The CDR3 has 16 amino acids. V was shortened by 6 bases and J by 1 base, with 17 bases between the two germline ends. The CDR3 loop is CASSHETRAGTDTQYF. CDR3 coding DNA: TGTGCCAGCAGCCACGAGACCCGGGCGGGCACAGATACGCAGTATTTT.

This clonotype was seen many times. The chain is built from TRBV30 and TRBJ1-4; D is ambiguous. V lost 1 base and J lost 8, with 20 bases in between. This CDR3 region has 16 residues. Looked up from germline, CDR1 is GTSNPN and CDR2 is SVGIG (reference sequence). The CDR3: CAWSGDNLRTVEKLFF. DNA for the CDR3: TGTGCCTGGAGTGGAGATAACCTCAGAACAGTGGAAAAACTGTTTTTT.

The chain couples TRBV9 to TRBJ2-2; a weak D match, TRBD1 (6 bases). V was clipped by 2 bases and J by 8 bases, with 10 bases between them. Germline CDR1 SGDLS, CDR2 YYNGEE. CDR3 length: 13 amino acids. The CDR3 nucleotides are TGTGCCAGCAGCGTCACAGGGTCTGGGGAGCTGTTTTTT. Protein: CASSVTGSGELFF.

This clonotype was seen a few times. The rearrangement links TRBV20-1 to TRBJ2-7, with TRBD1 as a possible D gene (5 bases). V lost 1 base and J 0 bases, leaving 10 bases between the germline ends. This CDR3 has 14 residues. CDR1 is DFQATT and CDR2 is SNEGSKA in the germline V gene (reference sequence). The CDR3 protein is CSARVHDSSYEQYF. The CDR3 DNA reads as TGCAGTGCTAGAGTCCACGACAGCTCCTACGAGCAGTACTTC.

This clonotype occurred many times. This chain links TRBV5-1 with TRBJ2-7, with TRBD1 matching over 9 bases. V gave up 4 bases and J gave up 2 bases; unmatched junction bases: 4. Germline-derived CDR1 and CDR2 are SGHRS and YFSETQ. The CDR3 is made up of 14 amino acids. CDR3 bases: TGCGCCAGCAGCCACGGGACAGGGACCTACGAGCAGTACTTC. This gives the protein CASSHGTGTYEQYF.

In this sample, this clonotype turned up many times. The V and J genes are TRBV2 and TRBJ1-4; a possible D gene is TRBD1 (6 bases). V lost 7 bases and J lost 12, with 18 bases in between. In germline, CDR1 is SNHLY, CDR2 FYNNEI. CDR3 length equals 13 residues. CDR3 residues: CASTGQSRVELFF. CDR3 DNA: TGTGCCAGCACAGGACAGTCCCGTGTTGAACTGTTTTTT.